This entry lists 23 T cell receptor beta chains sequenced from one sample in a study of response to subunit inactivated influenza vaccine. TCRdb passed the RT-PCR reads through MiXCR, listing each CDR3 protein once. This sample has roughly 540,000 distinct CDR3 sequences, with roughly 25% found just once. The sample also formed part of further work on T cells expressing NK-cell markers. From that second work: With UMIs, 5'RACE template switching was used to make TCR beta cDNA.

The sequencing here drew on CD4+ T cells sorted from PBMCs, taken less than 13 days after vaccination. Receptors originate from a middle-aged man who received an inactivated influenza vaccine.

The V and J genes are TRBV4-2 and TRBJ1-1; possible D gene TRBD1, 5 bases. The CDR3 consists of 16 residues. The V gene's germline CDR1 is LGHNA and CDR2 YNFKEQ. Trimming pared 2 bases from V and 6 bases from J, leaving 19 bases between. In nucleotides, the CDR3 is TGTGCCAGCAGCCAACGGGAAACGAGGGGCCGGGCTGAAGCTTTCTTT. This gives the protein CASSQRETRGRAEAFF.

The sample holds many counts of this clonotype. CDR3 coding DNA: TGTGCCAGCAGTTGGGACAGGGGTGCCGGGGAGCTGTTTTTT. Translated, it gives CASSWDRGAGELFF. V gene TRBV27 combines with J gene TRBJ2-2, with 10 bases lining up with TRBD1. Germline lookup yields CDR1 MNHEY and CDR2 SMNVEV (reference sequence). V lost 4 bases, J lost 6 bases, and 2 bases stayed unmatched. The CDR3 runs 14 residues.

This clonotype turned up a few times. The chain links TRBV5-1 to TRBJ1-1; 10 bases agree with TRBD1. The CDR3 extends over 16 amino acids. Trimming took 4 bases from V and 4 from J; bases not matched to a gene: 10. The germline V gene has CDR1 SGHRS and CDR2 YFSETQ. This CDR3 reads CASSHQGQGEGTEAFF. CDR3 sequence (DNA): TGCGCCAGCAGCCACCAAGGACAGGGGGAGGGCACTGAAGCTTTCTTT.

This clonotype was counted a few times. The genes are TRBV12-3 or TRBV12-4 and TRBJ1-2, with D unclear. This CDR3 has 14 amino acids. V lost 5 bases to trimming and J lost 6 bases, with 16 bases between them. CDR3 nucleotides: TGTGCCAGCAGTCATGGGTCGCGAGGGAATGGCTACACCTTC. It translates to CASSHGSRGNGYTF.

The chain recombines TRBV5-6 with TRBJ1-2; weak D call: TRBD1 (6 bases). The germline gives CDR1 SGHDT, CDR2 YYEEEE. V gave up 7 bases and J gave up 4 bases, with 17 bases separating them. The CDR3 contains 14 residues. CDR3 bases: TGTGCCAGCGGAACAGGGAGTAGTAGCTATGGCTACACCTTC. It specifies CASGTGSSSYGYTF.

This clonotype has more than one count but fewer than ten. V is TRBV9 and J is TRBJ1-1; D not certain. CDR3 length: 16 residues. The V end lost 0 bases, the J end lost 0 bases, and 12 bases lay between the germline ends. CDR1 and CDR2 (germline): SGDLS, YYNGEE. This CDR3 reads CASSVGPAYMNTEAFF. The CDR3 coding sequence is TGTGCCAGCAGCGTAGGCCCAGCTTACATGAACACTGAAGCTTTCTTT.

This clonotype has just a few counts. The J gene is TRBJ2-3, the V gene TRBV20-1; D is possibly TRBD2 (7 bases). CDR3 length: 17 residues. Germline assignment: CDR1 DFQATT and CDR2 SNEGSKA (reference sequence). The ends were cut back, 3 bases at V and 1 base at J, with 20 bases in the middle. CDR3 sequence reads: CSASGGHLREGTDTQYF. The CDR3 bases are TGCAGTGCTAGCGGGGGGCACTTGCGGGAAGGCACAGATACGCAGTATTTT.

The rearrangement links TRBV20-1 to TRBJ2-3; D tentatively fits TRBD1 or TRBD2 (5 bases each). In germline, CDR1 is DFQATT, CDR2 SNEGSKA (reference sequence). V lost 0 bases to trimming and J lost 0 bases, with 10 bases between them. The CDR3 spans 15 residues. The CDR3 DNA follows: TGCAGTGCTAGAGATCGGGGCGGGAGCACAGATACGCAGTATTTT. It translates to CSARDRGGSTDTQYF.

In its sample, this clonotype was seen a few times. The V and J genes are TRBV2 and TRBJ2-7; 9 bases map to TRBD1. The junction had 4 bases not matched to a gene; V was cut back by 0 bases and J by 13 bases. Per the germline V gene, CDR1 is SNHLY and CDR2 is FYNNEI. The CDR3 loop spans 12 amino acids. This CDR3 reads CASSEAGQGAYF. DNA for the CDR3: TGTGCCAGCAGTGAAGCGGGACAGGGTGCATACTTC. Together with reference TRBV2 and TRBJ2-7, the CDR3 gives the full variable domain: EPEVTQTPSHQVTQMGQEVILRCVPISNHLYFYWYRQILGQKVEFLVSFYNNEISEKSEIFDDQFSVERPDGSNFTLKIRSTKLEDSAMYFCASSEAGQGAYFGPGTRLTVT.

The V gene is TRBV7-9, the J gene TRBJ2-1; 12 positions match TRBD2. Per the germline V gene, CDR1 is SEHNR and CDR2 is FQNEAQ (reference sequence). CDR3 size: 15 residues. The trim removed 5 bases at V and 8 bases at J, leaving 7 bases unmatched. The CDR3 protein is CASSPRLAGVYEQFF. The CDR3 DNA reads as TGTGCCAGCAGCCCCAGACTAGCGGGAGTGTATGAGCAGTTCTTC.

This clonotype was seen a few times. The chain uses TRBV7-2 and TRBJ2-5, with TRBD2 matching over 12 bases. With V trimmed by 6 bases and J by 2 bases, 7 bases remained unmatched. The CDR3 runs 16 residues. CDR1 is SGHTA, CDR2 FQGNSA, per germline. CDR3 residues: CASRISSGRAQETQYF. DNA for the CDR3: TGTGCCAGCAGGATCTCTAGCGGGAGGGCACAAGAGACCCAGTACTTC.

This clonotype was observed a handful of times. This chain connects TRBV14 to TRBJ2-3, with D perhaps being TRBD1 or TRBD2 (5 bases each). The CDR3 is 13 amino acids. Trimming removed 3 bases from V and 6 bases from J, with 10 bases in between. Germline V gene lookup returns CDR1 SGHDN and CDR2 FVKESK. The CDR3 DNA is TGTGCCAGCAGCCACCGGGACGACGATACGCAGTATTTT. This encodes CASSHRDDDTQYF.

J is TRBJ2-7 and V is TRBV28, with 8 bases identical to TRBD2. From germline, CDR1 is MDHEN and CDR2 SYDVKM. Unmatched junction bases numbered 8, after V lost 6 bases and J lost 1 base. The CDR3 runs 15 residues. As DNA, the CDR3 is TGTGCCAGCAGCCCCGGGGGGGCTCGATCCTACGAGCAGTACTTC. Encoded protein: CASSPGGARSYEQYF.

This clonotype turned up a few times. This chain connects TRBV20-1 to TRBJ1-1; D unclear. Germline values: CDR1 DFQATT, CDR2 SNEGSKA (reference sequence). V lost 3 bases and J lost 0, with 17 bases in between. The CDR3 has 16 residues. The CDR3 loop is CSASVRSSRLNTEAFF. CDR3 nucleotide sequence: TGCAGTGCTAGTGTTCGTTCTTCCCGATTGAACACTGAAGCTTTCTTT.

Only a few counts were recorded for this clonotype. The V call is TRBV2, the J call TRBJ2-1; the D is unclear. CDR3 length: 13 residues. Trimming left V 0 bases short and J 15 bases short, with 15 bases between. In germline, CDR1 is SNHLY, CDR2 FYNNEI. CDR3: CASSEASAVYSFF. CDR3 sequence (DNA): TGTGCCAGCAGTGAAGCAAGCGCAGTCTATTCGTTCTTC. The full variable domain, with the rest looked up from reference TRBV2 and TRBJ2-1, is EPEVTQTPSHQVTQMGQEVILRCVPISNHLYFYWYRQILGQKVEFLVSFYNNEISEKSEIFDDQFSVERPDGSNFTLKIRSTKLEDSAMYFCASSEASAVYSFFGPGTRLTVL.

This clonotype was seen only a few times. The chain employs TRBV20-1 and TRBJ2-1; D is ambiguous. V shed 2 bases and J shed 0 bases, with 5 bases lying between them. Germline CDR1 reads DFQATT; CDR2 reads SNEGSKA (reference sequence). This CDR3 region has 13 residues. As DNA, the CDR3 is TGCAGTGCTAGACGGAACTCCTACAATGAGCAGTTCTTC. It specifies CSARRNSYNEQFF.

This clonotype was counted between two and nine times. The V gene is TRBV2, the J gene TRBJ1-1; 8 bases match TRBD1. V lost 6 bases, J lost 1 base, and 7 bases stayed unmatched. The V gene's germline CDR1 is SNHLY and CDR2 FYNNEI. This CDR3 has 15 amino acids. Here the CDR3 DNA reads TGTGCCAGCAGCAGCACAGGGGGTACGAACACTGAAGCTTTCTTT. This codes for CASSSTGGTNTEAFF.

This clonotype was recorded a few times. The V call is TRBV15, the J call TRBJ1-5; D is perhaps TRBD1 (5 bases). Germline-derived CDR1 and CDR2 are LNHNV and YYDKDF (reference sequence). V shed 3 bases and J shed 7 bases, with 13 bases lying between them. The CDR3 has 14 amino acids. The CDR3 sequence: CATSRGGVLQPQHF. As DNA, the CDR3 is TGTGCCACCAGCAGGGGGGGGGTACTCCAGCCCCAGCATTTT.

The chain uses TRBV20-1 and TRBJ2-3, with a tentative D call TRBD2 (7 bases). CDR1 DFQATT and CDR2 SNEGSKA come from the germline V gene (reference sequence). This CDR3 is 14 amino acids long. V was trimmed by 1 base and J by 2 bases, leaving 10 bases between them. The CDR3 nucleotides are TGCAGTGCTAGAGCGGGGGGCACCACAGATACGCAGTATTTT. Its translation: CSARAGGTTDTQYF.

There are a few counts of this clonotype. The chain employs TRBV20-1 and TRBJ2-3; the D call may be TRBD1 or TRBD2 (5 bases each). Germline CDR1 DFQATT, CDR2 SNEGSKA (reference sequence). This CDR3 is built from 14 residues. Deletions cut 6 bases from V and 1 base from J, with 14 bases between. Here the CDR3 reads CSAEGMAGTDTQYF. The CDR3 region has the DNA TGCAGTGCCGAGGGGATGGCAGGCACAGATACGCAGTATTTT.

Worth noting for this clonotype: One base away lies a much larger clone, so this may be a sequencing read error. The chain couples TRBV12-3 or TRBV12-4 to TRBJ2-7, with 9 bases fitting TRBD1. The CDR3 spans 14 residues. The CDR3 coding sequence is TGTGCCAGCAGTATCGGGACAGGGATTTACGAGCATTACTTC. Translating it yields CASSIGTGIYEHYF.

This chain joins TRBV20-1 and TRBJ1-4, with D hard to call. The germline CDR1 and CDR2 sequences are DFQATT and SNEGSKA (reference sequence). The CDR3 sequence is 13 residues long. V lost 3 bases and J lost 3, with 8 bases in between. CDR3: CSASDPSNEKLFF. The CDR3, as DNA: TGCAGTGCTAGTGATCCGTCTAATGAAAAACTGTTTTTT.

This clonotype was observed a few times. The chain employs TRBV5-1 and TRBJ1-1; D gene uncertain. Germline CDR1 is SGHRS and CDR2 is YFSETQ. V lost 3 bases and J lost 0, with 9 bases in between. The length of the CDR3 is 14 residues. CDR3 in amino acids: CASSYQTMNTEAFF. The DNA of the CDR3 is TGCGCCAGCAGCTACCAGACTATGAACACTGAAGCTTTCTTT.